This TCR beta chain was recovered during a study of blood T cell repertoires in COVID-19. Study overall: T cells, B-cell-depleted T cells, or PBMCs supplied cDNA or gDNA.

In the original processing: It was from reference gene primer amplification that nucleated cell counts were estimated. Assay: immunoSEQ multiplex PCR; the TCRdb copy retains only in-frame clones and omits some. The D gene and trimming were derived from the DNA, and the V and J assignments and clone size from that table. The sample has fewer than 400,000 clones, 80% to 90% seen once. The study drew participants aged roughly 18 to 95 years from some 23 US areas. Grouping used clinical history reported by participants in a survey and questionnaire. The sequencing sample was made of PBMCs or T cells enriched from blood (not recorded which). This TCR was recovered from a woman aged 45-60 years who had recovered from COVID-19.

The CDR3 is CASRGGWQDSNQPQHF. CDR3 DNA: TGTGCCAGTAGAGGGGGATGGCAGGATAGCAATCAGCCCCAGCATTTT. The rearrangement uses TRBV19 and TRBJ1-5, with D perhaps TRBD1 (6 bases). Trimming cost V 6 bases and J 0 bases, with 15 bases left between them. CDR3 length: 16 amino acids. From germline, CDR1 is LNHDA and CDR2 SQIVND (reference sequence).